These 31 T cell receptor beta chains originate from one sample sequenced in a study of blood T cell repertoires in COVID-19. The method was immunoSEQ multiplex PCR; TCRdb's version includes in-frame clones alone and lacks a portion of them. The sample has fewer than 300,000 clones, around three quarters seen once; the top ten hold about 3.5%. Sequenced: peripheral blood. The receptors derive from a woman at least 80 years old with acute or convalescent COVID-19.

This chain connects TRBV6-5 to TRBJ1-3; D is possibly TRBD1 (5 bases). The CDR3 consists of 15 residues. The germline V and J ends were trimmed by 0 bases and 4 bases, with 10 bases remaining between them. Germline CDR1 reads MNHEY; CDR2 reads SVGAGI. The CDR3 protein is CASSYSQAIGNTIYF. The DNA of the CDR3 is TGTGCCAGCAGTTACTCACAGGCCATAGGAAACACCATATATTTT.

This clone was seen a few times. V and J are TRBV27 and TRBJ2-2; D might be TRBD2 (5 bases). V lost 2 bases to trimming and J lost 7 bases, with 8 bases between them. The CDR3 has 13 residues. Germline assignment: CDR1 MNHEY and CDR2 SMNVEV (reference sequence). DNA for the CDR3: TGTGCCAGCAGTTTAAGCCGGGACGGGGAGCTGTTTTTT. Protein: CASSLSRDGELFF.

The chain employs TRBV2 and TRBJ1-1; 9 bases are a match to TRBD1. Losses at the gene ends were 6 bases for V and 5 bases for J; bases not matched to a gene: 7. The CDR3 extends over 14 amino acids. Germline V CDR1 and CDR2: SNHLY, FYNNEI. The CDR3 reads CASSRTGVGTEAFF. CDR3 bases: TGTGCCAGCAGCCGGACAGGGGTAGGGACTGAAGCTTTCTTT. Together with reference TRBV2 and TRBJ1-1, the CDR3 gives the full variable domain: EPEVTQTPSHQVTQMGQEVILRCVPISNHLYFYWYRQILGQKVEFLVSFYNNEISEKSEIFDDQFSVERPDGSNFTLKIRSTKLEDSAMYFCASSRTGVGTEAFFGQGTRLTVV.

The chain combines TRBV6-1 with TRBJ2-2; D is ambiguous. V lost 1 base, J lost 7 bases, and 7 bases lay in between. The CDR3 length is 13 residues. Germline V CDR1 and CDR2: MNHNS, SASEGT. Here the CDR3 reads CASSEVRVGELFF. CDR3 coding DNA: TGTGCCAGCAGTGAAGTGCGAGTCGGGGAGCTGTTTTTT.

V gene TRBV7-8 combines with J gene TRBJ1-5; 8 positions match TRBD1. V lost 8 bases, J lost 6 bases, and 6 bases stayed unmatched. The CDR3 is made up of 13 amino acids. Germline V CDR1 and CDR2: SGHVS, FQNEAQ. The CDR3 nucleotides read TGTGCCAGCCGTCAGGGGGCTGGTCAGCCCCAGCATTTT. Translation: CASRQGAGQPQHF.

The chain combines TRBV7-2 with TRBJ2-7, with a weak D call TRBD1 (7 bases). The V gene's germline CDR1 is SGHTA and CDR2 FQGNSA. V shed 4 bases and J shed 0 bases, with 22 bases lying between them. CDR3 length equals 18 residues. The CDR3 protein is CASSSLGGGLASSYEQYF. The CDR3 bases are TGTGCCAGCAGCTCACTAGGGGGCGGGCTAGCGAGCTCCTACGAGCAGTACTTC.

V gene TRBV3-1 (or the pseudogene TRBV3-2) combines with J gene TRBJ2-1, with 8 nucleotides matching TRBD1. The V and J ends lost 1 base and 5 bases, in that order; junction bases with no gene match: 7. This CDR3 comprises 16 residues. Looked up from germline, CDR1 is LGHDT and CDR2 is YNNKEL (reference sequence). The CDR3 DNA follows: TGTGCCAGCAGCCAAGGATGGACAGGGTCCCACAATGAGCAGTTCTTC. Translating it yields CASSQGWTGSHNEQFF.

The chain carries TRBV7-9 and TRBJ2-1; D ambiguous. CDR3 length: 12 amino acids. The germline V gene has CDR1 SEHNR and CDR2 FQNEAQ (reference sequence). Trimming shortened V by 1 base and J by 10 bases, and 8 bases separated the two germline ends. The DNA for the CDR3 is TGTGCCAGCAGCTTAGAAGGTAGCGAGCAGTTCTTC. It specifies CASSLEGSEQFF.

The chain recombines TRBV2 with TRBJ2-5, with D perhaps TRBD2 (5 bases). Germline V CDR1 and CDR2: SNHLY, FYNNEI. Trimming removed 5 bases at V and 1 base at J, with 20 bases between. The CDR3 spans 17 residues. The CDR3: CASSSRSKDYSQETQYF. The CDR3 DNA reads TGTGCCAGCAGTTCACGATCTAAAGACTACTCCCAAGAGACCCAGTACTTC.

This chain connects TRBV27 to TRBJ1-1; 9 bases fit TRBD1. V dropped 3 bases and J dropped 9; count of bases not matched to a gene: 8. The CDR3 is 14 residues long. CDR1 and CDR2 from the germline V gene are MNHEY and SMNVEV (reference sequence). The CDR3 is CASSFHGQGIKAFF. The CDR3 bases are TGTGCCAGCAGTTTCCACGGACAGGGGATCAAAGCTTTCTTT.

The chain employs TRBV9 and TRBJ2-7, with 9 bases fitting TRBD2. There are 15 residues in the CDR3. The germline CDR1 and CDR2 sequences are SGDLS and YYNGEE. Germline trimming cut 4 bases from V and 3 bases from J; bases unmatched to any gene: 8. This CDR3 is CASSFGPSGVYEQYF. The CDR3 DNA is TGTGCCAGCAGCTTCGGTCCTAGCGGGGTCTACGAGCAGTACTTC.

CDR3 DNA: TGTGCCAGCAGCGTCCACGACAGGGCTGGCTACACCTTC. Translating gives CASSVHDRAGYTF. This chain joins TRBV9 and TRBJ1-2; 7 bases align to TRBD1. The CDR3 sequence is 13 residues long. Trimming took 2 bases from V and 7 from J; bases not matched to a gene: 5. Germline V gene sequence: CDR1 SGDLS, CDR2 YYNGEE.

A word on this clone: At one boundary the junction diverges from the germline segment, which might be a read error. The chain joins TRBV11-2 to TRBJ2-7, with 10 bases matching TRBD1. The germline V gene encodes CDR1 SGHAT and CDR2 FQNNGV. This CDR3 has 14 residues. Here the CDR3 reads CASSLGGGQGRVHF. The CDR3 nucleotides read TGTGCCAGCAGCTTAGGGGGGGGACAGGGGCGCGTCCACTTC.

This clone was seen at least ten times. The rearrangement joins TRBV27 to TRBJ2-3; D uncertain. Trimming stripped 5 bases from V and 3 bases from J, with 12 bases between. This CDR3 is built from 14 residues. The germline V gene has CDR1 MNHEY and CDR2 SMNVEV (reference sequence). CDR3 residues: CASSRASQTDTQYF. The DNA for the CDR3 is TGTGCCAGCAGTCGAGCGAGTCAGACAGATACGCAGTATTTT.

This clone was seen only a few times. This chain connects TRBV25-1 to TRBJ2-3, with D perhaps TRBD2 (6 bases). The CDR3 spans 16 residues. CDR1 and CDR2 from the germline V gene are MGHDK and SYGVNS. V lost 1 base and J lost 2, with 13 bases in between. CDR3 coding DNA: TGTGCCAGCAGTGAATTAGTTAGCGGCCACACAGATACGCAGTATTTT. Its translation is CASSELVSGHTDTQYF.

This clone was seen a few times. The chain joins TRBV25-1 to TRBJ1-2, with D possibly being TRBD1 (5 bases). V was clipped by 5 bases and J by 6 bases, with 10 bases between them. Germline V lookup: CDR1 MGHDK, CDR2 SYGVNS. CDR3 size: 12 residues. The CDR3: CASSRGTDGYTF. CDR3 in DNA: TGTGCCAGCAGTCGGGGGACCGATGGCTACACCTTC.

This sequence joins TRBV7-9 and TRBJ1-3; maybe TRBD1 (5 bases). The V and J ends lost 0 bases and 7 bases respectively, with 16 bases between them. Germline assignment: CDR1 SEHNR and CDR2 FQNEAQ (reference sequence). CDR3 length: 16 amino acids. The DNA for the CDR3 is TGTGCCAGCAGCTTAGCGCTCGGGGGAGGATCGAACACCATATATTTT. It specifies CASSLALGGGSNTIYF.

The CDR3 sequence: CATSRPGLGADTQYF. Here the CDR3 DNA reads TGTGCCACCAGCAGACCGGGACTAGGGGCAGATACGCAGTATTTT. The chain employs TRBV15 and TRBJ2-3; 8 bases line up with TRBD2. Germline V gene lookup returns CDR1 LNHNV and CDR2 YYDKDF (reference sequence). After removal of 2 bases from V and 4 bases from J, the junction contained 5 bases not matched to a gene. The CDR3 is made up of 15 amino acids.

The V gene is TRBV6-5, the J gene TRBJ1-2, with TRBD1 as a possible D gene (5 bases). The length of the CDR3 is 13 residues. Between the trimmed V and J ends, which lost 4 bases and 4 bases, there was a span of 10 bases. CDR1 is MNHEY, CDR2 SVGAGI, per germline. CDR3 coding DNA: TGTGCCAGCAGTTCCAGGGTCCCCTATGGCTACACCTTC. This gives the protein CASSSRVPYGYTF.

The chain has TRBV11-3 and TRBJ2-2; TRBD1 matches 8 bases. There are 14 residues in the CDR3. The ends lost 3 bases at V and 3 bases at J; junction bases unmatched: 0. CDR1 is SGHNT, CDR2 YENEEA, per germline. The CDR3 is CASSLDRDTGELFF. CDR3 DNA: TGTGCCAGCAGCTTGGACAGGGACACCGGGGAGCTGTTTTTT.

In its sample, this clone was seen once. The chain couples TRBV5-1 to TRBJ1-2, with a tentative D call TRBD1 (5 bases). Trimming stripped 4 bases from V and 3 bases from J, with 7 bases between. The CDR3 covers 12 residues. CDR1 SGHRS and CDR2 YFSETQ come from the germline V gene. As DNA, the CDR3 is TGCGCCAGCAGCCAGGGCGACTATGGCTACACCTTC. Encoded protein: CASSQGDYGYTF.

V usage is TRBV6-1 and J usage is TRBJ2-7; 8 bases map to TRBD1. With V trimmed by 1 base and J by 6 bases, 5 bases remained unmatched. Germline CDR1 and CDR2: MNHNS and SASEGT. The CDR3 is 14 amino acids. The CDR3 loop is CASSEGGQGGEQYF. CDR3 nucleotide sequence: TGTGCCAGCAGTGAAGGTGGACAGGGAGGCGAGCAGTACTTC.

CDR3 in amino acids: CASSLDTGGPEKLFF. The CDR3 coding sequence is TGTGCCAGCAGCTTAGATACAGGGGGCCCCGAAAAACTGTTTTTT. The rearrangement joins TRBV7-9 to TRBJ1-4, with 9 bases identical to TRBD1. This CDR3 spans 15 amino acids. The V segment lost 1 base and the J segment 8 bases; nucleotides outside the gene matches: 5. Germline V CDR1 and CDR2: SEHNR, FQNEAQ (reference sequence).

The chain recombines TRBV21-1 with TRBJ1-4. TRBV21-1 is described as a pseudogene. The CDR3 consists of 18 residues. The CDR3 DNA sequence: TGTGCCAGCAGCACCTGGCGGGGGGTTAGAGCAACTAATGAAAAACTGTTTTTT. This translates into CASSTWRGVRATNEKLFF.

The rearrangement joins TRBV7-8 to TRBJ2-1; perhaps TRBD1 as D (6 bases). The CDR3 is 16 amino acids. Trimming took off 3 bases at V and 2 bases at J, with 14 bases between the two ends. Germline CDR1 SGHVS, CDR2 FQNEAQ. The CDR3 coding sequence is TGTGCCAGCAGCTTTAGGGTAGGGGGACCCTACAATGAGCAGTTCTTC. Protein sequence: CASSFRVGGPYNEQFF.

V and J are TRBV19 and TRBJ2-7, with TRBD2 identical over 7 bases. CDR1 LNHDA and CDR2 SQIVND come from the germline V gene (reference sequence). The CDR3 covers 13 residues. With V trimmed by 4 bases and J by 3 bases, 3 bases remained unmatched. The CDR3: CASSRDYFYEQYF. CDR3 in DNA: TGTGCCAGTAGTAGGGACTACTTCTACGAGCAGTACTTC.

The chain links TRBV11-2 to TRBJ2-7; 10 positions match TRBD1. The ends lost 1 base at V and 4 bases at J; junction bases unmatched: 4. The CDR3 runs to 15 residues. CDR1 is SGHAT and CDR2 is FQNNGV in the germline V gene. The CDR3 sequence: CASSLADRGLYEQYF. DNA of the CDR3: TGTGCCAGCAGCTTAGCTGACAGGGGGCTGTACGAGCAGTACTTC.

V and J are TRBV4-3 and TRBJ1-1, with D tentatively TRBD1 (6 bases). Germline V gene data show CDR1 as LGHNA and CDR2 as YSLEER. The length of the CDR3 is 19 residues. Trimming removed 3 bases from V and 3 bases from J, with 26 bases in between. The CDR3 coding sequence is TGCGCCAGCAGCCATCCCCAACAGGGCCCACCGAGGGAGTACACTGAAGCTTTCTTT. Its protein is CASSHPQQGPPREYTEAFF.

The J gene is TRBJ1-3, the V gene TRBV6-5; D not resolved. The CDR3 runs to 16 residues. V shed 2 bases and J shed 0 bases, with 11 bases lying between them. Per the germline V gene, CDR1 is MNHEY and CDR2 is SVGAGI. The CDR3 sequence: CASSYTLQSSGNTIYF. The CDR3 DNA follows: TGTGCCAGCAGTTACACCTTACAGAGCTCTGGAAACACCATATATTTT.

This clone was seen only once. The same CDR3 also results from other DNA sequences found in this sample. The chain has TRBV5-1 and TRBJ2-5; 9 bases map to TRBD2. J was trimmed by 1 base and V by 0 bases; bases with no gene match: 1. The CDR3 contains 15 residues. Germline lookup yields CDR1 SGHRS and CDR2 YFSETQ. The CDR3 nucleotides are TGCGCCAGCAGCTTGGATAGCGGGGGCCAAGAGACCCAGTACTTC. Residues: CASSLDSGGQETQYF.

CDR3 bases: TGTGCCAGTAGTGGCCGGGTCGTTCCGTATAGCAATCAGCCCCAGCATTTT. Protein sequence: CASSGRVVPYSNQPQHF. The gene calls are TRBV19 and TRBJ1-5, with D unclear. The germline V and J ends were trimmed by 5 bases and 0 bases, with 17 bases remaining between them. The V gene's germline CDR1 is LNHDA and CDR2 SQIVND (reference sequence). The CDR3 sequence is 17 residues long. Based on the CDR3 plus reference TRBV19 and TRBJ1-5, the full variable domain is DGGITQSPKYLFRKEGQNVTLSCEQNLNHDAMYWYRQDPGQGLRLIYYSQIVNDFQKGDIAEGYSVSREKKESFPLTVTSAQKNPTAFYLCASSGRVVPYSNQPQHFGDGTRLSIL.